This T cell receptor beta chain was recorded in a study of human T cells and chemical hapten exposure. Looking at the study overall: A roughly 2 cm by roughly 2 cm inner upper arm patch received 2% DPC for sensitization. Recorded diagnoses among the mostly female patients were alopecia areata, totalis or universalis.

The V gene end was trimmed by 5 bases and the J gene end by 4 bases; junction bases not matched to a gene: 8. The CDR3 is 14 residues long. Per germline, CDR1 SGHRS and CDR2 YFSETQ. In TCRdb, the RACE reads were re-called with MiXCR into one record per CDR3 protein. The data contain approximately 80,000 distinct CDR3 sequences, about 10% of them singletons. Regarding time point: patch test 3, about 24 weeks after DPC sensitization. Described treatment: therapeutic diphenylcyclopropenone sensitization with weekly scalp DPC. Every donor had alopecia and was 18 to 70 years old; all were suitable for DPC.

Material: whole blood, obtained in connection with sensitization to the hapten diphenylcyclopropenone (DPC). The sequence was obtained from a woman aged 45-59 years with alopecia areata. Some clones in this sample may be carry-over from other donors' samples. The V call is TRBV5-1, the J call TRBJ2-7; 8 positions agree with TRBD1. The CDR3 region has the DNA TGCGCCAGCAGTGCGAGACAGGGGCGGTACGAGCAGTACTTC. This sequence encodes CASSARQGRYEQYF.